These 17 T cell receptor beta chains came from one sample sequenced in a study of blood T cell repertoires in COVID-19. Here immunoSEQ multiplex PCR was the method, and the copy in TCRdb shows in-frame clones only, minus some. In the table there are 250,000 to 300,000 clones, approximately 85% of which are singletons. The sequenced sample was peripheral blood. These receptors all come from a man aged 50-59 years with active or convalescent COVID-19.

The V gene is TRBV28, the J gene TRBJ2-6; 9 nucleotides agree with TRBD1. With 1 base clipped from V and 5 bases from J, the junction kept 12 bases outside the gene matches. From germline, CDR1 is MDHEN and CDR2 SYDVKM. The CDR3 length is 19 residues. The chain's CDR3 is CASSLSRRDRARWANVLTF. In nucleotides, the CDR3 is TGTGCCAGCAGTTTATCCCGCCGGGACAGGGCCCGATGGGCCAACGTCCTGACTTTC.

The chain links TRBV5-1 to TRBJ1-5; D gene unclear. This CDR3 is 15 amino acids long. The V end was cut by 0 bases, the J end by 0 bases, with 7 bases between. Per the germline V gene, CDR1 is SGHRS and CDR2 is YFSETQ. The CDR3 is CASSLDGNSNQPQHF. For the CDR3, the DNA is TGCGCCAGCAGCTTGGACGGGAATAGCAATCAGCCCCAGCATTTT.

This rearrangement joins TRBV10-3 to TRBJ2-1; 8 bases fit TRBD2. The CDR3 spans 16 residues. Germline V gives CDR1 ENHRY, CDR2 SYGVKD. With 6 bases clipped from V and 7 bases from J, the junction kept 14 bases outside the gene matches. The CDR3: CAIRTSSGYNGNEQFF. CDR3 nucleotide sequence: TGTGCCATCAGAACGTCTAGCGGGTATAACGGGAATGAGCAGTTCTTC.

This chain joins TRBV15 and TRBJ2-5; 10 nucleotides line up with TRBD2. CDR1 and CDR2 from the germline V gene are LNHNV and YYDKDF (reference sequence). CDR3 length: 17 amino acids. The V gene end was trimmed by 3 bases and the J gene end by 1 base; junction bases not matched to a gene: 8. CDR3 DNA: TGTGCCACCAGCAGGCACGGACTAGCGGACCGCCAAGAGACCCAGTACTTC. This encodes CATSRHGLADRQETQYF.

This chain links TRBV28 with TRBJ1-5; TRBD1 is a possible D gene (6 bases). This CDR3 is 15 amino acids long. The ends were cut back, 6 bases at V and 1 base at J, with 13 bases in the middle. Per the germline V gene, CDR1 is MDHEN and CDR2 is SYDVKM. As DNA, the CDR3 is TGTGCCAGCAGGTACAGGGATCGGAGCAATCAGCCCCAGCATTTT. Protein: CASRYRDRSNQPQHF.

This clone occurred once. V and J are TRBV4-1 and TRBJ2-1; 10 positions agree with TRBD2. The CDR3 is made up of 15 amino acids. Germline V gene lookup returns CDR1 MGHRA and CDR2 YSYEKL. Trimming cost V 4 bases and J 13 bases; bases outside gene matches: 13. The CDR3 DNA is TGCGCCAGCAGCCCCCACGGACTAGCGGTAATTTACCAGTTCTTC. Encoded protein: CASSPHGLAVIYQFF.

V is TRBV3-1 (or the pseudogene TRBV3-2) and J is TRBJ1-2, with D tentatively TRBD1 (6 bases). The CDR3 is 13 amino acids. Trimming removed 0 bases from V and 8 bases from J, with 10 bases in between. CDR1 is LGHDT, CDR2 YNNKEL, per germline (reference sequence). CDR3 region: CASSQEGAWGYTF. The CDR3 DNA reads TGTGCCAGCAGCCAAGAGGGGGCCTGGGGCTACACCTTC.

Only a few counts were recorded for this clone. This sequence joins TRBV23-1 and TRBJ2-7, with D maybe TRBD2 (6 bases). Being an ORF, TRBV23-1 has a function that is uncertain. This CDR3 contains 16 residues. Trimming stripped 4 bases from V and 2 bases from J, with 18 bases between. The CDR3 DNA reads TGCGCCAGCAGTCTAAAGCCGGGACTTGCCACCTACGAGCAGTACTTC. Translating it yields CASSLKPGLATYEQYF.

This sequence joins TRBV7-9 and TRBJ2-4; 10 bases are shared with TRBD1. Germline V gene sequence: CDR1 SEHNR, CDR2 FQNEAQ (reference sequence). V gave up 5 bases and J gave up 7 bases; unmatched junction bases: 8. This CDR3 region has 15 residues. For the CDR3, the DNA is TGTGCCAGCAGCAATCGGGACAGGGGCGAGAACATTCAGTACTTC. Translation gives CASSNRDRGENIQYF. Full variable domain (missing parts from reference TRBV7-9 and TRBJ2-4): DTGVSQNPRHKITKRGQNVTFRCDPISEHNRLYWYRQTLGQGPEFLTYFQNEAQLEKSRLLSDRFSAERPKGSFSTLEIQRTEQGDSAMYLCASSNRDRGENIQYFGAGTRLSVL.

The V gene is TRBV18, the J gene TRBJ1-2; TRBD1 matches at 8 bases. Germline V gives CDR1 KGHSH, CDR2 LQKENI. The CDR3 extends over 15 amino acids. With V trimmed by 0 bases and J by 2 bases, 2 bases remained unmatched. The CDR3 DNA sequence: TGTGCCAGCTCACCACCCGGACAGGGAAACTATGGCTACACCTTC. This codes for CASSPPGQGNYGYTF.

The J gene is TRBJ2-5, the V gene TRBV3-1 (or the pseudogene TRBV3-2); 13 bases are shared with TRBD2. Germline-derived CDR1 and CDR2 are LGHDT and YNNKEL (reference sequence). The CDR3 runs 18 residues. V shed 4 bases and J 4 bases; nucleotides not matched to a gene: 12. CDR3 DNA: TGTGCCAGCAGCCTTGTCAGGACTAGCGGGAGCTTAGGAGAGACCCAGTACTTC. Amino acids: CASSLVRTSGSLGETQYF.

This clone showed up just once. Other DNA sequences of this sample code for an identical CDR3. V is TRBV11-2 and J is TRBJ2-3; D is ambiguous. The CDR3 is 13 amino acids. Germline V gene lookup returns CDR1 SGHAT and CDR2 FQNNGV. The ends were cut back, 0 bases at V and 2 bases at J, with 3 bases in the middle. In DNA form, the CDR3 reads TGTGCCAGCAGCTTAGACATCACAGATACGCAGTATTTT. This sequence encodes CASSLDITDTQYF.

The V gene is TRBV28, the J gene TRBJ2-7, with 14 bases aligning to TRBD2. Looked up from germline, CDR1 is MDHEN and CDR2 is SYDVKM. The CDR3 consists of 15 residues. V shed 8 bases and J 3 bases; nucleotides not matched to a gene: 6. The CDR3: CASRTGLAGVYEQYF. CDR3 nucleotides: TGTGCCAGCCGAACGGGACTAGCGGGAGTCTACGAGCAGTACTTC.

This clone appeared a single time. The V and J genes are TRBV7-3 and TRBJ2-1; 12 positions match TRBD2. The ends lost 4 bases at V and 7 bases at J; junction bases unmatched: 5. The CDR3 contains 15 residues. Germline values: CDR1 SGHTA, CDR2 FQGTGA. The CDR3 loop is CASSSTGTSGNEQFF. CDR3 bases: TGTGCCAGCAGCTCAACCGGGACTAGCGGGAATGAGCAGTTCTTC.

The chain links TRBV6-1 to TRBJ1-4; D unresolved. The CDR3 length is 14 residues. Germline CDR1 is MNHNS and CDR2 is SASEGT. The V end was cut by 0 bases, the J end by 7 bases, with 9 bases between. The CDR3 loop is CASSEAAVSEKLFF. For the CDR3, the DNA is TGTGCCAGCAGTGAAGCAGCGGTGTCTGAAAAACTGTTTTTT.

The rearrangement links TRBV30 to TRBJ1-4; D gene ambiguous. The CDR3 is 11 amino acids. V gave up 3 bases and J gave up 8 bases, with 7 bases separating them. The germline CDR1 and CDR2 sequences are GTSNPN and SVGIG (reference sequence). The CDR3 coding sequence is TGTGCCTGGAGCTCTCAGGAAAAACTGTTTTTT. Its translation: CAWSSQEKLFF. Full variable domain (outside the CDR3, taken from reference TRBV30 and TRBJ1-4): SQTIHQWPATLVQPVGSPLSLECTVEGTSNPNLYWYRQAAGRGLQLLFYSVGIGQISSEVPQNLSASRPQDRQFILSSKKLLLSDSGFYLCAWSSQEKLFFGSGTQLSVL.

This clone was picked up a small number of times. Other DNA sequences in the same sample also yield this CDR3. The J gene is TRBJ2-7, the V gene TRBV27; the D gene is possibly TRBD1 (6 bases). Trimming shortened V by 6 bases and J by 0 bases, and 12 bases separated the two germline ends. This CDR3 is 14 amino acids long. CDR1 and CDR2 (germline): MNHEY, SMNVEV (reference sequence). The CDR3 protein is CASSPDRNSYEQYF. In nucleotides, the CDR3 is TGTGCCAGCAGCCCGGACAGAAACTCCTACGAGCAGTACTTC.